This T cell receptor beta chain was observed in a study of multiple sclerosis patients with progressive multifocal leukoencephalopathy (dated by TCRdb to about 2019). Broadly, across the study: Controls were five natalizumab-treated MS patients who did not develop PML, sampled longitudinally. Longitudinal follow-up was performed in two natalizumab-treated patients who later developed PML, from before therapy through 6 and 12 months to PML onset. Peripheral T and B cells were examined in MS patients who went on to develop PML (4 under natalizumab, 1 after alemtuzumab) as well as in treated patients who did not. The study was designed to detect JC virus-specific or public T-cell expansions arising at the time of PML onset. Broader findings and caveats from the paper: Because of the small, descriptive cohort, whether findings reflect JC virus infection or general immunocompromise remained unclear. TRB clones above 0.5% frequency appeared only in PML patients, but expanded clones at PML onset were already present before and during natalizumab therapy. When PML developed, neither common TRBV or TRBJ gene usage nor preferential TRBV-TRBJ pairings were detected. In most PML patients, lower normalized Shannon entropy suggested less diverse TRB repertoires, while the natalizumab-treated controls had values close to 1. Only peripheral blood was analyzed, although cerebrospinal fluid or brain lymphocytes might be more informative for natalizumab-associated PML.

From the cysteine up to the phenylalanine, the CDR3 has a length of 17 residues. Kept here is only the CDR3 DNA, which spans 51 bases and is read in frame from base 1. The germline V gene provides CDR1 LGHNA and CDR2 YNFKEQ. The junction shows trimming of 4 bases on V and 0 bases on J, plus 19 bases between the germline ends. The immunoSEQ two-step multiplex PCR at survey-level depth was used to amplify TRB CDR3 regions from genomic DNA. Synthetic inline TR CDR3 controls covering all V-J pairings were spiked into each PCR to estimate template counts and remove amplification bias. Reads were processed so that amplification and sequencing bias were reduced, and quantification was performed against synthetic TR CDR3 analogs. On the study's bioinformatics: Raw data were processed in ImmunoSEQ Analyzer, with out-of-frame sequences and CDR3s containing stop codons removed, and genes were named according to IMGT nomenclature. Normalized Shannon entropy, defined as 1 minus Pielou's evenness, served as the summary measure of repertoire diversity. Only TRB sequences sharing the V gene, the J gene and the CDR3 were counted as identical. Public PML clonotypes were CDR3s shared by two or more PML-onset samples but absent earlier, in controls, and in public databases. CDR3 amino acid composition by position was analyzed with Skylign using the observed count method. Here the immuneACCESS table is served through TCRdb, limited to in-frame sequences with V and J called. Missing clones are a known gap in these copies; in checked studies unresolved V genes cover under half, and the rest lacks a known reason. V, J and clone size were drawn from that table, and D and trimming were deduced from the DNA. The sample table contains approximately 26,000 clones; only one count was recorded for approximately 90% of them. The top ten clonotypes cover approximately 1% of the sample.

Worth noting for this clone: What antigen it recognizes has not been identified. No base quality values were provided; no much bigger clone lies one nucleotide off.

The intended sense of this specimen's time point label: before natalizumab initiation. Every listed patient had received interferon beta before, and every PML patient was female. T0 blood samples were collected before the first natalizumab infusion. Isolation of peripheral blood mononuclear cells was performed by Ficoll-Hypaque density gradient centrifugation. The rearrangement joined TRBV4-2 to TRBJ2-7, with TRBD2 perhaps the D gene, on 5 matching bases. The clonotype comes from a human donor with multiple sclerosis. Sequencing input: PBMCs. DNA sequence: TGTGCCAGCAGCCGGTCCGACTCTAGCCCTCTCTCCTACGAGCAGTACTTC. Its protein reads: CASSRSDSSPLSYEQYF.